This T cell receptor beta chain was documented in a study of cytomegalovirus exposure and HLA in healthy donors. As to this clone: The antigen remains undetermined.

Unmatched junction bases numbered 4, after V lost 4 bases and J lost 2 bases. CDR1 is SGHNT and CDR2 is YENEEA in the germline V gene. This CDR3 is built from 16 residues. PCR was performed using 60 Vbeta and 13 Jbeta primers. Some clones are missing from TCRdb's copy, which holds only in-frame ones; the method was immunoSEQ multiplex PCR. The table records tens of thousands of clones, about 73% of them present only once. Points from the study as a whole: Under in vitro conditions, a few CMV-associated chains were confirmed as specific for CMV antigens.

The sequence was collected from a woman aged 45-65 years in good health and CMV-seropositive. What was sequenced was PBMCs. This chain links TRBV11-3 with TRBJ2-5; 13 positions agree with TRBD2. CDR3 region: CASSSGLAGPQETQYF. The CDR3 nucleotides read TGTGCCAGCAGCTCGGGACTAGCGGGACCTCAAGAGACCCAGTACTTC. The variable domain in full, with the rest retrieved from reference TRBV11-3 and TRBJ2-5, is EAGVVQSPRYKIIEKKQPVAFWCNPISGHNTLYWYLQNLGQGPELLIRYENEEAVDDSQLPKDRFSAERLKGVDSTLKIQPAELGDSAVYLCASSSGLAGPQETQYFGPGTRLLVL.